This T cell receptor beta chain was obtained from a study of memory CD4+ T cells and cytomegalovirus serostatus. Profiling relied on immunoSEQ multiplex PCR, and the TCRdb table lists in-frame clones only, not all of them. Of some 25,000 clones listed, around three quarters are singletons. Single viable CD3+CD4+CD8-CD45RO+ cells were sorted as the memory CD4+ T cells. The sequenced sample was memory CD4+ T cells from blood. The clonotype originates from an adult in good health and CMV-seronegative.

CDR3 sequence (DNA): TGTGCCAGCAGTCGAGGTGGGGGCGGACGCTATGGCTACACCTTC. It specifies CASSRGGGGRYGYTF. The V call is TRBV28, the J call TRBJ1-2, with TRBD1 as a possible D gene (6 bases). V gave up 5 bases and J gave up 4 bases, with 17 bases separating them. The CDR3 sequence is 15 residues long. CDR1 is MDHEN and CDR2 is SYDVKM in the germline V gene.